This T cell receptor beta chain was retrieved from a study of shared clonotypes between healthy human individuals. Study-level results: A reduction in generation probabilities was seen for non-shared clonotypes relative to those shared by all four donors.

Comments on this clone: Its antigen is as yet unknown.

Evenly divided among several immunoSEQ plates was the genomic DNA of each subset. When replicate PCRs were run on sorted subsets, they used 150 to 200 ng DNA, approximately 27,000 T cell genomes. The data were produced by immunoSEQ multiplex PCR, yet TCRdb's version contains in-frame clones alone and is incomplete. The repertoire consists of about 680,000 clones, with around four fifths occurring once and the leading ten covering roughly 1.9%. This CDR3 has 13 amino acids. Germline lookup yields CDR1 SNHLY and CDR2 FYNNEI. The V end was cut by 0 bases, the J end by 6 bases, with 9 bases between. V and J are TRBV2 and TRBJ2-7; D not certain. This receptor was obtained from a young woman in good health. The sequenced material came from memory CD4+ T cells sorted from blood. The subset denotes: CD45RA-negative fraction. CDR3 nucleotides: TGTGCCAGCAGTGAAGCCCTGCTTGGCGAGCAGTACTTC. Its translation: CASSEALLGEQYF.